Each of the 26 T cell receptor beta chains below was sequenced from the same sample in a study of blood T cell repertoires in COVID-19. Method: immunoSEQ multiplex PCR; TCRdb's copy keeps in-frame clones and lacks some. The top ten clones hold 4% to 5% of a sample with a few hundred thousand clones, roughly 89% of them seen once. The specimen was peripheral blood. Source of these receptors: a middle-aged woman who had recovered from COVID-19.

The V call is TRBV28, the J call TRBJ2-7, with TRBD1 identical over 9 bases. CDR1 is MDHEN and CDR2 is SYDVKM in the germline V gene. Losses at the gene ends were 8 bases for V and 6 bases for J; bases not matched to a gene: 11. The CDR3 spans 14 residues. CDR3 bases: TGTGCCAGCTGCTATAGGGACAGGGCGGGCGAGCAGTACTTC. This codes for CASCYRDRAGEQYF.

The gene calls are TRBV9 and TRBJ1-6; TRBD1 is a possible D gene (6 bases). The V and J ends lost 5 bases and 7 bases respectively, with 13 bases between them. The CDR3 is 14 residues long. In germline, CDR1 is SGDLS, CDR2 YYNGEE. The CDR3 region is CASSSGTSNSPLHF. CDR3 nucleotide sequence: TGTGCCAGCAGTTCCGGGACATCCAATTCACCCCTCCACTTT.

The chain uses TRBV4-3 and TRBJ2-1, with 7 bases identical to TRBD1. Looked up from germline, CDR1 is LGHNA and CDR2 is YSLEER. This CDR3 has 15 amino acids. After removal of 1 base from V and 2 bases from J, the junction contained 2 bases not matched to a gene. CDR3 nucleotides: TGCGCCAGCAGCCAAGGACAGGGACCCTACAATGAGCAGTTCTTC. As protein: CASSQGQGPYNEQFF.

The chain joins TRBV20-1 to TRBJ2-7, with TRBD2 as a possible D gene (6 bases). Germline loops: CDR1 DFQATT, CDR2 SNEGSKA (reference sequence). Trimming removed 3 bases at V and 5 bases at J, with 14 bases between. This CDR3 is built from 13 residues. Here the CDR3 DNA reads TGCAGTGCTAGTCTCGGGAGCTTCGACGAGCAGTACGTC. Translated: CSASLGSFDEQYV.

The chain joins TRBV18 to TRBJ1-5, with TRBD1 identical over 7 bases. The CDR3 spans 15 residues. CDR1 and CDR2 (germline): KGHSH, LQKENI. V shed 4 bases, J shed 0 bases, and the junction held 3 bases outside the gene matches. The CDR3 DNA follows: TGTGCCAGCTCACACAGGGGCGTTAGCAATCAGCCCCAGCATTTT. Encoded protein: CASSHRGVSNQPQHF.

V is TRBV7-9 and J is TRBJ2-1; possibly TRBD1 for D (5 bases). The CDR3 sequence is 15 residues long. Per germline, CDR1 SEHNR and CDR2 FQNEAQ (reference sequence). Trimming left V 1 base short and J 6 bases short, with 13 bases between. CDR3 sequence reads: CASSLVAGAVNEQFF. The CDR3 DNA is TGTGCCAGCAGCTTAGTAGCTGGGGCTGTCAATGAGCAGTTCTTC. The entire variable domain, with the rest obtained from reference TRBV7-9 and TRBJ2-1, is as follows: DTGVSQNPRHKITKRGQNVTFRCDPISEHNRLYWYRQTLGQGPEFLTYFQNEAQLEKSRLLSDRFSAERPKGSFSTLEIQRTEQGDSAMYLCASSLVAGAVNEQFFGPGTRLTVL.

The chain joins TRBV11-2 to TRBJ2-3, with 9 nucleotides matching TRBD2. The V gene's germline CDR1 is SGHAT and CDR2 FQNNGV. This CDR3 has 18 amino acids. Trimming at V came to 3 bases and at J to 0 bases, leaving 10 bases not matched to a gene. In nucleotides, the CDR3 is TGTGCCAGCAGCTTTGTGAGACTAGCGGCGCATAGCACAGATACGCAGTATTTT. It yields the protein CASSFVRLAAHSTDTQYF.

The chain employs TRBV2 and TRBJ1-6; D uncertain. The CDR3 runs to 13 residues. Germline-derived CDR1 and CDR2 are SNHLY and FYNNEI. The ends were cut back, 5 bases at V and 7 bases at J, with 9 bases in the middle. The CDR3 loop is CASSSTENSPLHF. The CDR3 bases are TGTGCCAGCAGTTCTACAGAGAATTCACCCCTCCACTTT.

V usage is TRBV25-1 and J usage is TRBJ1-1, with D hard to call. Looked up from germline, CDR1 is MGHDK and CDR2 is SYGVNS. V lost 3 bases and J 4 bases, leaving 6 bases between the germline ends. CDR3 size: 12 residues. The CDR3 DNA reads TGTGCCAGCAGTGACCCCGGCACTGAAGCTTTCTTT. Protein product: CASSDPGTEAFF.

The rearrangement links TRBV7-2 to TRBJ2-1; TRBD2 agrees at 7 bases. This CDR3 has 12 residues. Germline lookup yields CDR1 SGHTA and CDR2 FQGNSA. After removal of 5 bases from V and 9 bases from J, the junction contained 4 bases not matched to a gene. CDR3 protein: CASSRLAVEQFF. The CDR3 DNA sequence: TGTGCCAGCAGCCGACTAGCTGTTGAGCAGTTCTTC.

J is TRBJ2-7 and V is TRBV18, with unresolved D. From germline, CDR1 is KGHSH and CDR2 LQKENI. The CDR3 sequence is 13 residues long. Trimming shortened V by 3 bases and J by 0 bases, and 6 bases separated the two germline ends. DNA of the CDR3: TGTGCCAGCTCACCGCAGGACTCCTACGAGCAGTACTTC. This translates into CASSPQDSYEQYF.

V usage is TRBV6-1 and J usage is TRBJ1-2; perhaps TRBD1 as D (6 bases). V lost 3 bases to trimming and J lost 3 bases, with 11 bases between them. CDR1 is MNHNS, CDR2 SASEGT, per germline. The CDR3 extends over 14 amino acids. The CDR3 loop reads CASSDKGQYYGYTF. The CDR3 DNA reads as TGTGCCAGCAGTGACAAAGGACAGTACTATGGCTACACCTTC.

The chain links TRBV28 to TRBJ1-2, with a possible D match to TRBD1 (5 bases). Trimming cost V 3 bases and J 4 bases, with 9 bases left between them. This CDR3 comprises 13 residues. CDR1 is MDHEN, CDR2 SYDVKM, per germline. CDR3 DNA sequence: TGTGCCAGCAGTTTGCTGGGGGGCTATGGCTACACCTTC. This sequence encodes CASSLLGGYGYTF.

This clone came up once. This rearrangement joins TRBV3-1 (or the pseudogene TRBV3-2) to TRBJ2-7; D is possibly TRBD1 (6 bases). The CDR3 loop spans 15 amino acids. The V gene's germline CDR1 is LGHDT and CDR2 YNNKEL (reference sequence). V was clipped by 0 bases and J by 5 bases, with 14 bases between them. The CDR3 sequence: CASSQDMTAGDEQYV. The CDR3 nucleotides are TGTGCCAGCAGCCAAGATATGACAGCAGGGGACGAGCAGTACGTC.

The V call is TRBV19, the J call TRBJ2-5, with 11 positions matching TRBD2. The length of the CDR3 is 16 residues. V was clipped by 9 bases and J by 1 base; unmatched bases: 10. Germline V lookup: CDR1 LNHDA, CDR2 SQIVND (reference sequence). The CDR3 spells CASRARLAGPQETQYF. The CDR3, as DNA: TGTGCCAGCCGCGCTAGACTAGCGGGGCCCCAAGAGACCCAGTACTTC.

The chain combines TRBV6-5 with TRBJ2-7, with D tentatively TRBD1 (6 bases). The CDR3 runs to 14 residues. CDR1 MNHEY and CDR2 SVGAGI come from the germline V gene. Trimming removed 10 bases from V and 3 bases from J, with 19 bases in between. The CDR3 region is CATAMDSTGYEQYF. For the CDR3, the DNA is TGTGCCACAGCGATGGACAGTACAGGCTACGAGCAGTACTTC.

This clone was recorded only once. This rearrangement joins TRBV2 to TRBJ2-3; 11 nucleotides line up with TRBD2. The CDR3 is made up of 14 amino acids. The trim removed 8 bases at V and 3 bases at J, leaving 4 bases unmatched. Per the germline V gene, CDR1 is SNHLY and CDR2 is FYNNEI. CDR3 protein: CASELAGVTDTQYF. The CDR3, as DNA: TGTGCCAGCGAACTAGCGGGAGTAACAGATACGCAGTATTTT.

The chain is built from TRBV4-3 and TRBJ2-1; TRBD2 aligns across 11 bases. This CDR3 has 18 residues. CDR1 and CDR2 (germline): LGHNA, YSLEER. With 0 bases clipped from V and 2 bases from J, the junction kept 6 bases outside the gene matches. The CDR3 DNA is TGCGCCAGCAGCCAAGAACTAGCGGGAGTTAAACCCTACAATGAGCAGTTCTTC. Its translation: CASSQELAGVKPYNEQFF.

This clone was detected a few times. CDR3 DNA: TGTGCCAGTAGTGACCCGTTAGTAGGGGTGGTTGCTGAAGCTTTCTTT. Protein product: CASSDPLVGVVAEAFF. This rearrangement joins TRBV19 to TRBJ1-1; possible D gene TRBD1, 5 bases. The ends were cut back, 5 bases at V and 6 bases at J, with 22 bases in the middle. This CDR3 region has 16 residues. Germline lookup yields CDR1 LNHDA and CDR2 SQIVND (reference sequence).

This clone has only a few counts. V gene TRBV18 combines with J gene TRBJ2-1; 10 bases match TRBD2. The germline gives CDR1 KGHSH, CDR2 LQKENI. Germline trimming cut 5 bases from V and 4 bases from J; bases unmatched to any gene: 5. CDR3 length equals 15 residues. For the CDR3, the DNA is TGTGCCAGCTCATACAGCGGGGGGGCTTACAATGAGCAGTTCTTC. Amino acids: CASSYSGGAYNEQFF.

This sequence joins TRBV19 and TRBJ1-1, with D unclear. This CDR3 is built from 13 residues. With 1 base removed from V and 1 base from J, the gap between germline ends came to 4 bases. CDR1 and CDR2 from the germline V gene are LNHDA and SQIVND (reference sequence). The CDR3 reads CASSIVRNTEAFF. The CDR3 coding sequence is TGTGCCAGTAGTATAGTGAGGAACACTGAAGCTTTCTTT.

J is TRBJ2-3 and V is TRBV5-4; D may be TRBD2 (5 bases). V gave up 1 base and J gave up 2 bases, with 11 bases separating them. The CDR3 extends over 15 amino acids. Germline CDR1 is SGHNT and CDR2 is YYREEE (reference sequence). The CDR3 here is CASSLSSVHTDTQYF. The CDR3 DNA is TGTGCCAGCAGCTTGAGTAGCGTTCACACAGATACGCAGTATTTT.

Here the CDR3 reads CASAVGDRSENIQYF. Written as DNA, the CDR3 is TGTGCCAGCGCCGTGGGAGACCGGAGTGAAAACATTCAGTACTTC. The J gene is TRBJ2-4, the V gene TRBV28, with a possible D match to TRBD2 (5 bases). The CDR3 has 15 amino acids. V gave up 8 bases and J gave up 5 bases, with 19 bases separating them. Germline loops: CDR1 MDHEN, CDR2 SYDVKM.

Only one count was recorded for this clone. The sample holds other DNA sequences that translate to the same CDR3. The chain joins TRBV29-1 to TRBJ2-3; 8 bases match TRBD2. This CDR3 contains 12 residues. V lost 5 bases and J lost 3; bases outside the gene matches: 1. The germline gives CDR1 SQVTM, CDR2 ANQGSEA. This CDR3 is CSVRGGTDTQYF. DNA for the CDR3: TGCAGCGTTCGGGGGGGAACAGATACGCAGTATTTT.

A few counts support this clone. This chain links TRBV27 with TRBJ1-6, with 8 nucleotides matching TRBD1. Germline loops: CDR1 MNHEY, CDR2 SMNVEV (reference sequence). J was trimmed by 7 bases and V by 5 bases; bases with no gene match: 7. The CDR3 runs 15 residues. For the CDR3, the DNA is TGTGCCAGCAGTCCGCGGACAGGGAAGAATTCACCCCTCCACTTT. Encoded protein: CASSPRTGKNSPLHF.

V is TRBV6-2 or TRBV6-3 and J is TRBJ1-5, with D hard to call. V dropped 5 bases and J dropped 5 bases, with 7 bases sitting between them. Per germline, CDR1 MNHEY and CDR2 SVGEGT. The length of the CDR3 is 12 residues. The CDR3 DNA is TGTGCCAGCAGTGAGAGGGATCAGCCCCAGCATTTT. Amino acid sequence: CASSERDQPQHF.